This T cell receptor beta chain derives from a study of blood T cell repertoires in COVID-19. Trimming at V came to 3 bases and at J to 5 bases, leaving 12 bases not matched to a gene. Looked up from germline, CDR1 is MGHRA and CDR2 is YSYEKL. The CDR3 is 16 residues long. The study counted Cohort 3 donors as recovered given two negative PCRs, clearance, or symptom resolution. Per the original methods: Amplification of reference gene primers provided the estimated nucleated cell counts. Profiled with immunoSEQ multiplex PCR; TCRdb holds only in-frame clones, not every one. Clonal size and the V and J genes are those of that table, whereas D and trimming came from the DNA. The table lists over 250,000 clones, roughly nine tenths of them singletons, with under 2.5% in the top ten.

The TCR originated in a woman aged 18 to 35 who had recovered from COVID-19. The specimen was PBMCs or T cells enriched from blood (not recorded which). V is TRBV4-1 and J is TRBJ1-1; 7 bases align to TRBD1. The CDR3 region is CASSHYRGIGGTEAFF. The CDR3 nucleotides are TGCGCCAGCAGCCACTACAGGGGCATTGGAGGAACTGAAGCTTTCTTT.